This is a list of T cell receptor beta chains from one sample in a study of T-cell reconstitution after alpha-beta-depleted transplantation in children. MiXCR, applied by TCRdb to the PCR reads, yields one record per CDR3 protein. The sample contains some 600,000 distinct CDR3 sequences, 16% of which appear only once. Sequenced here: PBMCs from the stem cell graft donor, sampled from the stem cell graft. These receptor sequences come from a human donor who donated a stem cell graft to a child with acute myeloid leukemia. CDR3s include the opening cysteine and the closing phenylalanine or tryptophan. D genes are given only for firm matches. Expanded clones are given a class, and other clones once, few, many or no size at all.

J | V | D | size | length | DNA | CDR3
TRBJ2-5 | TRBV5-1 | . | . | 14 | TGCGCCAGCAGCTCCGTATGGGAACCCGAGACCCAGTACTTC | CASSSVWEPETQYF
TRBJ1-5 | TRBV20-1 | TRBD1 | few | 14 | TGCAGTGCTCCCCGACAGGGGGGCAATCAGCCCCAGCATTTT | CSAPRQGGNQPQHF
TRBJ1-1 | TRBV20-1 | . | . | 13 | TGCAGTGCTGCACACCTAACGGGCACTGAAGCTTTCTTT | CSAAHLTGTEAFF
TRBJ1-5 | TRBV20-1 | . | . | 16 | TGCAGTGCTAGAGATCCGATGGGCAGCGGGGGGCGGCCCCAGCATTTT | CSARDPMGSGGRPQHF
TRBJ1-2 | TRBV5-1 | . | . | 13 | TGCGCCAGCAGCCCGGGCGAGGTGCGAGGCTACACCTTC | CASSPGEVRGYTF
TRBJ2-2 | TRBV7-9 | . | . | 16 | TGTGCCAGCAGCTCGTTCCCCCAGTGGGACACCGGGGAGCTGTTTTTT | CASSSFPQWDTGELFF
TRBJ2-7 | TRBV12-3/TRBV12-4 | . | few | 12 | TGTGCCAGCAGTTTATGGCCCTACGAGCAGTACTTC | CASSLWPYEQYF
TRBJ2-1 | TRBV12-3/TRBV12-4 | . | many | 17 | TGTGCCAGCAGTTTGTGGTCCTGGGGACTTGGGTACAATGAGCAGTTCTTC | CASSLWSWGLGYNEQFF
TRBJ2-1 | TRBV29-1 | . | many | 12 | TGCAGCGCCGAGGAGGACCCAAATGAGCAGTTCTTC | CSAEEDPNEQFF
TRBJ2-3 | TRBV5-1 | . | . | 15 | TGCGCCAGCCGACGGCTCCCGGGGAGCACAGATACGCAGTATTTT | CASRRLPGSTDTQYF
TRBJ2-1 | TRBV29-1 | . | many | 13 | TGCAGCGTTACCCCCACCTCCTACAATGAGCAGTTCTTC | CSVTPTSYNEQFF
TRBJ2-7 | TRBV7-2 | . | . | 15 | TGTGCCAGCAGCTCAAAGGGGGATGGTTCCTACGAGCAGTACTTC | CASSSKGDGSYEQYF
TRBJ2-1 | TRBV20-1 | TRBD2 | many | 14 | TGCAGTGCTAGAGGACTAGCGGTCTACAATGAGCAGTTCTTC | CSARGLAVYNEQFF
TRBJ1-6 | TRBV20-1 | TRBD1 | many | 14 | TGCAGTGCTAGAGGTGACAGGGGGGTCGATCCCCTCCACTTT | CSARGDRGVDPLHF
TRBJ2-1 | TRBV7-3 | . | few | 14 | TGTGCCAGCAGCTTAAGTGACTCGGAGGATGAGCAGTTCTTC | CASSLSDSEDEQFF
TRBJ2-1 | TRBV11-2 | TRBD1 | . | 16 | TGTGCCAGCAGCACACCCGGGACAGGGAATGTGGATGAGCAGTTCTTC | CASSTPGTGNVDEQFF
TRBJ1-1 | TRBV30 | . | few | 14 | TGTGCCTGGAGTCGGCAGGACCGGAACACTGAAGCTTTCTTT | CAWSRQDRNTEAFF
TRBJ1-4 | TRBV4-3 | . | . | 15 | TGCGCCAGCAGCCAATACCGTCAGGGATGGGAAAAACTGTTTTTT | CASSQYRQGWEKLFF
TRBJ2-7 | TRBV29-1 | . | many | 11 | TGCAGCGTTGGCGCGGGGTACGAGCAGTACTTC | CSVGAGYEQYF
TRBJ1-5 | TRBV5-5 | TRBD1 | many | 16 | TGTGCCAGCAGCTCCAACTTCGGACAGGGTAATCAGCCCCAGCATTTT | CASSSNFGQGNQPQHF
TRBJ1-2 | TRBV5-4 | TRBD1 | many | 15 | TGTGCCAGCAGCGCCCGGGACAGTACCTTCTATGGCTACACCTTC | CASSARDSTFYGYTF
TRBJ1-1 | TRBV20-1 | . | many | 14 | TGCAGTGCTAGAGATCTTTCGGGGGGCGCGTCGGCTTTCTTT | CSARDLSGGASAFF
TRBJ2-1 | TRBV6-2/TRBV6-3 | TRBD1 | . | 16 | TGTGCCAGCAGTAACAGACAGGGGGCTGGCGGCAATGAGCAGTTCTTC | CASSNRQGAGGNEQFF
TRBJ1-1 | TRBV7-2 | TRBD1 | . | 14 | TGTGCCAGCAGCTTCGCCGGGACAGGTAGTAAAGCTTTCTTT | CASSFAGTGSKAFF
TRBJ1-1 | TRBV7-9 | . | few | 15 | TGTGCCAGCAGCTTTGGTTGGGGGCCTTTCGCTGAAGCTTTCTTT | CASSFGWGPFAEAFF
TRBJ2-1 | TRBV7-2 | . | . | 14 | TGTGCCAGCAGCCTACAGGGACTCCACAATGAGCAGTTCTTC | CASSLQGLHNEQFF
TRBJ2-5 | TRBV6-1 | TRBD1 | few | 15 | TGTGCCAGCAGCCCAGAAACCGGGACAGAAGAGACCCAGTACTTC | CASSPETGTEETQYF
TRBJ2-7 | TRBV30 | . | many | 15 | TGTGCCTGGAGCCACCCGGGACTCAGCTCCTACGAGCAGTACTTC | CAWSHPGLSSYEQYF
TRBJ2-7 | TRBV29-1 | TRBD1 | many | 13 | TGCAGCGTTGCGACAGGGAAGGGATACGAGCAGTACTTC | CSVATGKGYEQYF
TRBJ2-7 | TRBV5-5 | TRBD1 | many | 14 | TGTGCCAGCAGCACGGGACAGGGCTCCTACGAGCAGTACTTC | CASSTGQGSYEQYF
TRBJ1-1 | TRBV7-9 | . | few | 15 | TGTGCCAGCAGCGCATATGCGCCAGGGAACACTGAAGCTTTCTTT | CASSAYAPGNTEAFF
TRBJ2-7 | TRBV7-2 | . | many | 14 | TGTGCCAGCAGCTCGCATAGGGGCACCTACGAGCAGTACTTC | CASSSHRGTYEQYF